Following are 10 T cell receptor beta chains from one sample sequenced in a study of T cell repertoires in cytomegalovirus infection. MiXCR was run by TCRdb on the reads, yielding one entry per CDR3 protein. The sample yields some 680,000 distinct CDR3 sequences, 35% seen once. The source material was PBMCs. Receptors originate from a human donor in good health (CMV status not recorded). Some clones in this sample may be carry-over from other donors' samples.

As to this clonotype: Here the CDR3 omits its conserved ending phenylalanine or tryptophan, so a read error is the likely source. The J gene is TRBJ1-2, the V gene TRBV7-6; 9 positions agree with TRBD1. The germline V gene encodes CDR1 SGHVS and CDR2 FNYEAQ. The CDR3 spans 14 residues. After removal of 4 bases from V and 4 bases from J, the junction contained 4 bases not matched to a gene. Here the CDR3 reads CASSSGQGAYGYTL. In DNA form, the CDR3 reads TGTGCCAGCAGCTCGGGACAGGGTGCCTATGGCTACACCTTA.

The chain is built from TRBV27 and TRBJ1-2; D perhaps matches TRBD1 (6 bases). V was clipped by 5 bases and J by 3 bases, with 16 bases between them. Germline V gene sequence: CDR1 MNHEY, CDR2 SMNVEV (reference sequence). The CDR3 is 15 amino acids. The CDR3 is CASSVKATGYYGYTF. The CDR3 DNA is TGTGCCAGCAGTGTCAAGGCGACAGGATACTATGGCTACACCTTC.

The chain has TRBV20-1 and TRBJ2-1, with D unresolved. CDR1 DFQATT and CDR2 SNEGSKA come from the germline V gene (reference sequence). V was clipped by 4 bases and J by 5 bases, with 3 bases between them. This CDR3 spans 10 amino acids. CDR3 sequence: CSAIDNEQFF. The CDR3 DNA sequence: TGCAGTGCTATCGACAATGAGCAGTTCTTC.

DNA of the CDR3: TGTGCCAGCAGCGAGGTGATTGACAGGGGGCTTTTCTTC. This sequence encodes CASSEVIDRGLFF. The chain carries TRBV6-1 and TRBJ2-1, with 10 bases that match TRBD1. The trim removed 6 bases at V and 16 bases at J, leaving 12 bases unmatched. Germline-derived CDR1 and CDR2 are MNHNS and SASEGT. This CDR3 has 13 residues.

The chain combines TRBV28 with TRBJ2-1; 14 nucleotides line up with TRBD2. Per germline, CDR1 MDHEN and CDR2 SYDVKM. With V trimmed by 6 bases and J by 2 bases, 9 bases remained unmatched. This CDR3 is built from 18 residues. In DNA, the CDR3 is TGTGCCAGCAGCCCCGGGACTAGCGGGGGAAGAACCTACAATGAGCAGTTCTTC. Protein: CASSPGTSGGRTYNEQFF.

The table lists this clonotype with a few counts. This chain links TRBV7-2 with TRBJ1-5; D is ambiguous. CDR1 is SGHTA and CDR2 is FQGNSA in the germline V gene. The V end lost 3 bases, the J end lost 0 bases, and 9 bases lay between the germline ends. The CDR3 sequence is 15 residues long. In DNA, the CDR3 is TGTGCCAGCAGCTTTCATGGGTATAGCAATCAGCCCCAGCATTTT. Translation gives CASSFHGYSNQPQHF. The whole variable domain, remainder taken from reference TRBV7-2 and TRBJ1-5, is GAGVSQSPSNKVTEKGKDVELRCDPISGHTALYWYRQSLGQGLEFLIYFQGNSAPDKSGLPSDRFSAERTGGSVSTLTIQRTQQEDSAVYLCASSFHGYSNQPQHFGDGTRLSIL.

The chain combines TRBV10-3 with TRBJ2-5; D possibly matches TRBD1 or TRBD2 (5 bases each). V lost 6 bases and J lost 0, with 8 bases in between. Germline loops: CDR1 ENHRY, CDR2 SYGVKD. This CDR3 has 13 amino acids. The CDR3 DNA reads TGTGCCATCAGGGGGACGGACCAAGAGACCCAGTACTTC. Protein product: CAIRGTDQETQYF.

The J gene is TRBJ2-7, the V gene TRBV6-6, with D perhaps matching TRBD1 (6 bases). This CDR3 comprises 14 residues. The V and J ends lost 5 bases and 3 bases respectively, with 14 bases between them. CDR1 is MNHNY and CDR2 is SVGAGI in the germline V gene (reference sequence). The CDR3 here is CASSVQGRFYEQYF. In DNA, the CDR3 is TGTGCCAGCAGTGTACAGGGTCGGTTCTACGAGCAGTACTTC.

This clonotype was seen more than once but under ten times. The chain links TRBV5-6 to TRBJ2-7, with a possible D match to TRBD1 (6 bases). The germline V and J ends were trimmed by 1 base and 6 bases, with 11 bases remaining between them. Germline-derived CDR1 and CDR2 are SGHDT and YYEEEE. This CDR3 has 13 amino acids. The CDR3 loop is CASSLRQAGEQYF. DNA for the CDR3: TGTGCCAGCAGCTTGAGACAGGCCGGCGAGCAGTACTTC. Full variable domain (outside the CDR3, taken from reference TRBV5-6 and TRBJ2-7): DAGVTQSPTHLIKTRGQQVTLRCSPKSGHDTVSWYQQALGQGPQFIFQYYEEEERQRGNFPDRFSGHQFPNYSSELNVNALLLGDSALYLCASSLRQAGEQYFGPGTRLTVT.

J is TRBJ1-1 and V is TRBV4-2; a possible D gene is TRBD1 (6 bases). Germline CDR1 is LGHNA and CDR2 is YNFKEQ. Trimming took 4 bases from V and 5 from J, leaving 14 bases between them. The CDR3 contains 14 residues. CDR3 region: CASSRTGSRTEAFF. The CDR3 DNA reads TGTGCCAGCAGCCGAACAGGGAGTCGGACTGAAGCTTTCTTT.